This T cell receptor beta chain was obtained from a study of blood T cell repertoires in COVID-19. About the study: Samples of COVID-19 (acute and convalescent) were obtained from the United States, Italy and Spain.

As originally analysed: The authors estimated nucleated cell counts from reference gene primer amplification. Method: immunoSEQ multiplex PCR; TCRdb's copy keeps in-frame clones and lacks some. The V and J calls and clone size come from that table; D and trimming were worked out from the DNA. Of about 40,000 clones listed, about 79% were seen once; the top ten hold roughly 2.6%. The germline gives CDR1 SQVTM, CDR2 ANQGSEA. The CDR3 loop spans 15 amino acids. V dropped 4 bases and J dropped 10; count of bases not matched to a gene: 11. Sample: peripheral blood. This TCR derives from an older woman with acute or convalescent COVID-19. The genes are TRBV29-1 and TRBJ2-1, with 12 bases aligning to TRBD2. The CDR3 DNA is TGCAGCGTTGGGCCTAGCGGGAGGGCCTCTCGGGAGCAGTTCTTC. Translated, it gives CSVGPSGRASREQFF.